These 25 T cell receptor beta chains were sequenced from one sample in a study of shared clonotypes between healthy human individuals. Only in-frame clones appear in the TCRdb table, and some are missing; sequencing was by immunoSEQ multiplex PCR. The sample lists roughly 2.5 million clones; approximately 94% were seen once. Material for sequencing was naive CD4+ T cells sorted from blood. The subset was: CD45RA+ positively selected. Receptor source: a man aged 18 to 30 in good health.

This rearrangement joins TRBV11-1 to TRBJ2-7; maybe TRBD1 (6 bases). This CDR3 contains 14 residues. Germline V lookup: CDR1 SGHAT, CDR2 FQDESV (reference sequence). Trimming took 1 base from V and 0 from J, leaving 7 bases between them. For the CDR3, the DNA is TGTGCCAGCAGCTTAGGGGACAACTCCTACGAGCAGTACTTC. Translating it yields CASSLGDNSYEQYF.

This rearrangement joins TRBV21-1 to TRBJ2-2. TRBV21-1 is designated a pseudogene. The CDR3 extends over 19 amino acids. The DNA of the CDR3 is TGTGCCAGCAGCAAAGCGGGGTCTGTACTTCCGGGGCGCCCCGGGGAGCTGTTTTTT. Its translation: CASSKAGSVLPGRPGELFF.

The rearrangement joins TRBV5-6 to TRBJ2-5; 9 bases match TRBD2. The CDR3 extends over 13 amino acids. Looked up from germline, CDR1 is SGHDT and CDR2 is YYEEEE. Unmatched junction bases numbered 1, after V lost 4 bases and J lost 3 bases. CDR3 DNA: TGTGCCAGCAGCCGCGGGGGGGAAGAGACCCAGTACTTC. It translates to CASSRGGEETQYF.

The V gene is TRBV28, the J gene TRBJ1-2; 10 nucleotides line up with TRBD1. Unmatched junction bases numbered 5, after V lost 6 bases and J lost 4 bases. Per germline, CDR1 MDHEN and CDR2 SYDVKM. This CDR3 region has 14 residues. The CDR3 sequence is CASRTGQGSYGYTF. The CDR3 DNA reads TGTGCCAGCAGAACGGGACAGGGGTCCTATGGCTACACCTTC.

J is TRBJ2-2 and V is TRBV10-3, with a weak D call TRBD2 (5 bases). CDR3 length: 15 amino acids. V was pared by 0 bases and J by 6 bases, with 11 bases between. Germline V gene sequence: CDR1 ENHRY, CDR2 SYGVKD. The CDR3 region is CAISESMSRAGELFF. The CDR3 DNA reads TGTGCCATCAGTGAGTCGATGTCGAGGGCCGGGGAGCTGTTTTTT.

CDR3 in DNA: TGTGCCATCAGTTCTAGCGGGGAGAAATACAATGAGCAGTTCTTC. Protein sequence: CAISSSGEKYNEQFF. The chain uses TRBV10-3 and TRBJ2-1, with 9 bases lining up with TRBD2. The germline V gene has CDR1 ENHRY and CDR2 SYGVKD. The CDR3 runs 15 residues. V shed 5 bases and J 4 bases; nucleotides not matched to a gene: 6.

This clone is a singleton in its sample. The sample carries other DNA sequences with the same CDR3. The chain recombines TRBV27 with TRBJ1-2; 8 bases are a match to TRBD1. The CDR3 spans 14 residues. The ends lost 4 bases at V and 2 bases at J; junction bases unmatched: 3. Looked up from germline, CDR1 is MNHEY and CDR2 is SMNVEV (reference sequence). The CDR3 is CASSSRQGNYGYTF. DNA for the CDR3: TGTGCCAGCAGTTCACGACAGGGGAACTATGGCTACACCTTC.

V usage is TRBV11-2 and J usage is TRBJ2-5; 7 positions match TRBD2. This CDR3 contains 12 residues. J gave up 5 bases and V 7 bases, and 4 bases lay outside the gene matches. In germline, CDR1 is SGHAT, CDR2 FQNNGV. The CDR3: CASTPGGETQYF. CDR3 DNA: TGTGCCAGCACACCCGGGGGGGAGACCCAGTACTTC.

The gene calls are TRBV25-1 and TRBJ2-2; 7 nucleotides agree with TRBD1. V shed 5 bases and J 4 bases; nucleotides not matched to a gene: 4. The CDR3 contains 14 residues. In germline, CDR1 is MGHDK, CDR2 SYGVNS. CDR3 in amino acids: CASSFDRATGELFF. The CDR3 region has the DNA TGTGCCAGCAGTTTCGACAGGGCCACCGGGGAGCTGTTTTTT.

The chain carries TRBV11-2 and TRBJ2-7; 11 bases are shared with TRBD2. V dropped 2 bases and J dropped 2; count of bases not matched to a gene: 5. In germline, CDR1 is SGHAT, CDR2 FQNNGV. The CDR3 runs to 16 residues. CDR3 sequence reads: CASSLRGLAATYEQYF. In DNA, the CDR3 is TGTGCCAGCAGCTTACGGGGACTAGCGGCGACCTACGAGCAGTACTTC.

The chain links TRBV5-4 to TRBJ2-1; 13 nucleotides agree with TRBD2. From germline, CDR1 is SGHNT and CDR2 YYREEE (reference sequence). The CDR3 has 18 amino acids. V gave up 3 bases and J gave up 0 bases; unmatched junction bases: 6. The CDR3: CASSWGLAGRSSYNEQFF. The CDR3, as DNA: TGTGCCAGCAGCTGGGGACTAGCGGGGCGTAGCTCCTACAATGAGCAGTTCTTC. The variable domain in full, with the rest retrieved from reference TRBV5-4 and TRBJ2-1, is ETGVTQSPTHLIKTRGQQVTLRCSSQSGHNTVSWYQQALGQGPQFIFQYYREEENGRGNFPPRFSGLQFPNYSSELNVNALELDDSALYLCASSWGLAGRSSYNEQFFGPGTRLTVL.

The V gene is TRBV5-1, the J gene TRBJ1-6; 7 bases agree with TRBD1. The CDR3 loop spans 16 amino acids. Unmatched junction bases numbered 6, after V lost 0 bases and J lost 6 bases. Looked up from germline, CDR1 is SGHRS and CDR2 is YFSETQ. The CDR3 DNA is TGCGCCAGCAGCTTGGAGGGACAGACGGTTAATTCACCCCTCCACTTT. Protein product: CASSLEGQTVNSPLHF.

The V call is TRBV6-5, the J call TRBJ2-7, with TRBD1 matching over 8 bases. J was trimmed by 3 bases and V by 6 bases; bases with no gene match: 1. Germline V gene data show CDR1 as MNHEY and CDR2 as SVGAGI. The CDR3 spans 12 residues. The CDR3 region is CASSDRGYEQYF. The CDR3 DNA reads as TGTGCCAGCAGCGACAGGGGCTACGAGCAGTACTTC.

V and J are TRBV2 and TRBJ2-1; 8 bases fit TRBD1. This CDR3 is built from 13 residues. V lost 5 bases and J lost 8; bases outside the gene matches: 5. Per germline, CDR1 SNHLY and CDR2 FYNNEI. The CDR3 loop is CASSYSQGDEQFF. CDR3 in DNA: TGTGCCAGCAGTTATTCACAGGGGGATGAGCAGTTCTTC.

The chain couples TRBV28 to TRBJ1-2; possibly TRBD1 for D (6 bases). Trimming removed 6 bases at V and 4 bases at J, with 24 bases between. The length of the CDR3 is 17 residues. Germline V CDR1 and CDR2: MDHEN, SYDVKM. CDR3 sequence: CASSLSGGAGEPYGYTF. The CDR3 bases are TGTGCCAGCAGCCTATCTGGTGGGGCAGGGGAACCCTATGGCTACACCTTC.

V and J are TRBV27 and TRBJ2-5; 10 positions match TRBD1. Germline CDR1 reads MNHEY; CDR2 reads SMNVEV (reference sequence). V lost 5 bases to trimming and J lost 6 bases; unmatched junction nucleotides: 15. The CDR3 spans 17 residues. This chain's CDR3 is CASSPYRPGQGMKTQYF. The CDR3 nucleotides read TGTGCCAGCAGTCCATACAGGCCGGGACAGGGGATGAAGACCCAGTACTTC.

This chain uses TRBV5-1 with TRBJ1-1, with unresolved D. V lost 2 bases to trimming and J lost 3 bases, with 8 bases between them. This CDR3 contains 13 residues. Germline V gene lookup returns CDR1 SGHRS and CDR2 YFSETQ. Written as DNA, the CDR3 is TGCGCCAGCAGCTTTGGAACCGACACTGAAGCTTTCTTT. Translating it yields CASSFGTDTEAFF.

This clone was observed a handful of times. The gene calls are TRBV19 and TRBJ1-3; D call uncertain. CDR1 and CDR2 from the germline V gene are LNHDA and SQIVND (reference sequence). The CDR3 sequence is 8 residues long. Deletions cut 9 bases from V and 11 bases from J, with 5 bases between. The CDR3: CASKPIYF. The CDR3 nucleotides are TGTGCCAGCAAGCCCATATATTTT.

This clone was seen once. V is TRBV6-5 and J is TRBJ2-5; unclear D gene. Looked up from germline, CDR1 is MNHEY and CDR2 is SVGAGI. The CDR3 consists of 16 residues. Trimming shortened V by 0 bases and J by 7 bases, and 18 bases separated the two germline ends. The CDR3 protein is CASSYSKQSSFGTQYF. The CDR3 DNA reads TGTGCCAGCAGTTACTCGAAACAGTCCTCTTTTGGGACCCAGTACTTC.

The chain recombines TRBV5-6 with TRBJ2-3; no clear D. This CDR3 has 17 amino acids. V shed 2 bases and J shed 5 bases, with 21 bases lying between them. CDR1 SGHDT and CDR2 YYEEEE come from the germline V gene. In DNA form, the CDR3 reads TGTGCCAGCAGCTTAGTCCCCAAGGGTAAGGTAGAAGATACGCAGTATTTT. Protein sequence: CASSLVPKGKVEDTQYF. Combining the CDR3 with reference TRBV5-6 and TRBJ2-3 gives the whole variable domain DAGVTQSPTHLIKTRGQQVTLRCSPKSGHDTVSWYQQALGQGPQFIFQYYEEEERQRGNFPDRFSGHQFPNYSSELNVNALLLGDSALYLCASSLVPKGKVEDTQYFGPGTRLTVL.

The chain links TRBV19 to TRBJ1-1; no firm D call. The CDR3 contains 13 residues. Germline CDR1 reads LNHDA; CDR2 reads SQIVND (reference sequence). Deletions cut 3 bases from V and 3 bases from J, with 8 bases between. CDR3 sequence: CASSISSHTEAFF. The DNA for the CDR3 is TGTGCCAGTAGTATTAGTTCCCACACTGAAGCTTTCTTT.

This clone was detected once. The J gene is TRBJ2-2, the V gene TRBV19; 7 positions agree with TRBD2. V lost 11 bases to trimming and J lost 0 bases; unmatched junction nucleotides: 6. There are 14 residues in the CDR3. Germline V lookup: CDR1 LNHDA, CDR2 SQIVND (reference sequence). The CDR3 sequence is CARQGLPNTGELFF. CDR3 bases: TGTGCCCGCCAGGGACTACCGAACACCGGGGAGCTGTTTTTT.

V usage is TRBV15 and J usage is TRBJ2-7, with D perhaps matching TRBD1 (6 bases). CDR1 and CDR2 (germline): LNHNV, YYDKDF (reference sequence). V was cut by 0 bases and J by 7 bases, with 16 bases left in between. The CDR3 covers 15 residues. The CDR3, as DNA: TGTGCCACCAGCAGAGATATAGCAGGGGAGATTGAGCAGTACTTC. This gives the protein CATSRDIAGEIEQYF.

The sample holds one count of this clone. The chain uses TRBV5-4 and TRBJ2-5; tentatively, D is TRBD2 (5 bases). Germline CDR1 reads SGHNT; CDR2 reads YYREEE (reference sequence). This CDR3 is built from 15 residues. Trimming shortened V by 0 bases and J by 2 bases, and 11 bases separated the two germline ends. The CDR3 DNA reads TGTGCCAGCAGCTTGGGGGAGCGGATGCAAGAGACCCAGTACTTC. It specifies CASSLGERMQETQYF. The complete variable domain, with remaining parts taken from reference TRBV5-4 and TRBJ2-5, reads ETGVTQSPTHLIKTRGQQVTLRCSSQSGHNTVSWYQQALGQGPQFIFQYYREEENGRGNFPPRFSGLQFPNYSSELNVNALELDDSALYLCASSLGERMQETQYFGPGTRLLVL.

The chain is built from TRBV13 and TRBJ2-7; D unresolved. The CDR3 has 14 residues. Per the germline V gene, CDR1 is PRHDT and CDR2 is FYEKMQ (reference sequence). V was trimmed by 6 bases and J by 2 bases, leaving 14 bases between them. In DNA, the CDR3 is TGTGCCAGCAGACCTAGAGGAGAAACCTACGAGCAGTACTTC. Encoded protein: CASRPRGETYEQYF.